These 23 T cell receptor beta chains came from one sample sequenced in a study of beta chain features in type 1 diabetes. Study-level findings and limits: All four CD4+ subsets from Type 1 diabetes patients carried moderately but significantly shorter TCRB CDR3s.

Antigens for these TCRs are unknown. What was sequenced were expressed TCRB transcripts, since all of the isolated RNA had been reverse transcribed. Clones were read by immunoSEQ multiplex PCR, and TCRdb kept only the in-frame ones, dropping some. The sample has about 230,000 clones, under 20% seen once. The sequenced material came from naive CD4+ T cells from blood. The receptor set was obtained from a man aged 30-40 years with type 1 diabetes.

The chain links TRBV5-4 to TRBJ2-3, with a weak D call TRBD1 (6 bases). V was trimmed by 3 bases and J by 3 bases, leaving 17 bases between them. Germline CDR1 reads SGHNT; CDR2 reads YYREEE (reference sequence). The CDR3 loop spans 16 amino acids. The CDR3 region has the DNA TGTGCCAGCAGCTCGGCCGTGGGCAGGGGAACAGATACGCAGTATTTT. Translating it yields CASSSAVGRGTDTQYF. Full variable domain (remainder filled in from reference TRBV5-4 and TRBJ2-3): ETGVTQSPTHLIKTRGQQVTLRCSSQSGHNTVSWYQQALGQGPQFIFQYYREEENGRGNFPPRFSGLQFPNYSSELNVNALELDDSALYLCASSSAVGRGTDTQYFGPGTRLTVL.

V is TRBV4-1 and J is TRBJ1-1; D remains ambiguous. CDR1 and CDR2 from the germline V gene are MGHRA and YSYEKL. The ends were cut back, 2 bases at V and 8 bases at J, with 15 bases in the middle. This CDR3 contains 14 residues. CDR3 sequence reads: CASSQSTGELEAFF. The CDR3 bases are TGCGCCAGCAGCCAATCTACCGGGGAACTGGAAGCTTTCTTT.

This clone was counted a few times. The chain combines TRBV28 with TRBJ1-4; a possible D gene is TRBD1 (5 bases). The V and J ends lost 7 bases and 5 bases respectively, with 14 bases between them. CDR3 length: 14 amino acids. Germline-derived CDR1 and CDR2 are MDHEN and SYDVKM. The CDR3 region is CASTLQGGNEKLFF. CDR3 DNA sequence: TGTGCCAGCACCTTGCAGGGAGGGAATGAAAAACTGTTTTTT.

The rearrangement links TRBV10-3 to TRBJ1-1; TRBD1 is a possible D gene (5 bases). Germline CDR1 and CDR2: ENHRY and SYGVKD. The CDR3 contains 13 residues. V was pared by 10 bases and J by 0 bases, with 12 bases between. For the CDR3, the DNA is TGTGCCAGCCTACAGGTCCTGAACACTGAAGCTTTCTTT. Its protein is CASLQVLNTEAFF.

This CDR3 is CASSQVGTGANVLTF. CDR3 sequence (DNA): TGCGCCAGCAGCCAAGTAGGGACTGGGGCCAACGTCCTGACTTTC. This sequence joins TRBV4-1 and TRBJ2-6; D remains ambiguous. Germline V gene data show CDR1 as MGHRA and CDR2 as YSYEKL. The CDR3 is made up of 15 amino acids. V shed 1 base and J shed 2 bases, with 6 bases lying between them.

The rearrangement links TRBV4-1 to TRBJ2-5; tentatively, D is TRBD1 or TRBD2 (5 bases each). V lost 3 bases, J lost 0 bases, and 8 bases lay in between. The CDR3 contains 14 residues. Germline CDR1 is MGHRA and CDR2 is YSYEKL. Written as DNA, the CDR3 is TGCGCCAGCAGCCAGGGACGGAACCAAGAGACCCAGTACTTC. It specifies CASSQGRNQETQYF.

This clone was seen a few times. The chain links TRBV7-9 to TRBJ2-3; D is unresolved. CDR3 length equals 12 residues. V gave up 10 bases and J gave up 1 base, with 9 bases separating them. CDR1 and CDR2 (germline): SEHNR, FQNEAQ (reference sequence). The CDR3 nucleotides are TGTGCCACCACTGGGGGCACAGATACGCAGTATTTT. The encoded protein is CATTGGTDTQYF.

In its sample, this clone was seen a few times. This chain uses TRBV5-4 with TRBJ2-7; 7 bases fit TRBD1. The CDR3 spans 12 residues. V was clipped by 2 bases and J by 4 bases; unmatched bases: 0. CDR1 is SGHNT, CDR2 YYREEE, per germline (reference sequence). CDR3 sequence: CASSLQGYEQYF. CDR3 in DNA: TGTGCCAGCAGCTTACAGGGGTACGAGCAGTACTTC.

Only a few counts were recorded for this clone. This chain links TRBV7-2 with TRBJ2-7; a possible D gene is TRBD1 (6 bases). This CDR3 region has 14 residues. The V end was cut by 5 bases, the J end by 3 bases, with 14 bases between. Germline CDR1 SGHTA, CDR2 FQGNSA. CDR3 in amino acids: CASSRSGTLYEQYF. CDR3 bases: TGTGCCAGCAGCCGCTCCGGGACACTCTACGAGCAGTACTTC.

This CDR3 reads CATSRGRQETQYF. For the CDR3, the DNA is TGTGCCACCAGCAGAGGAAGACAAGAGACCCAGTACTTC. The chain uses TRBV15 and TRBJ2-5, with D uncertain. This CDR3 has 13 amino acids. Trimming left V 1 base short and J 2 bases short, with 5 bases between. Germline assignment: CDR1 LNHNV and CDR2 YYDKDF (reference sequence).

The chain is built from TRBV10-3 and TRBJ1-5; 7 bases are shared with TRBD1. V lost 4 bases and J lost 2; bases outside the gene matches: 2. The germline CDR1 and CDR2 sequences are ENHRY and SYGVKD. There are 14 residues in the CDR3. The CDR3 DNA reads TGTGCCATCAGTGGCGGGACAGGCAATCAGCCCCAGCATTTT. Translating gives CAISGGTGNQPQHF.

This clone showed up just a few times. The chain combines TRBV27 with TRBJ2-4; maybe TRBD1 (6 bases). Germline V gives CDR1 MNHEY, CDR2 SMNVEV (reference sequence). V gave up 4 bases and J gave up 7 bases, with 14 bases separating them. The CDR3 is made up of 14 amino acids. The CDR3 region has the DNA TGTGCCAGCAGTTGGGACACCCGGGGTAACATTCAGTACTTC. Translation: CASSWDTRGNIQYF.

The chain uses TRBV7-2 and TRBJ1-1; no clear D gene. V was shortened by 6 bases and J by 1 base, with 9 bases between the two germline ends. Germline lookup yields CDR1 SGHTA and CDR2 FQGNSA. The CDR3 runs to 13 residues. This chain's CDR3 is CASSIQKNTEAFF. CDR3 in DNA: TGTGCCAGCAGTATACAGAAGAACACTGAAGCTTTCTTT.

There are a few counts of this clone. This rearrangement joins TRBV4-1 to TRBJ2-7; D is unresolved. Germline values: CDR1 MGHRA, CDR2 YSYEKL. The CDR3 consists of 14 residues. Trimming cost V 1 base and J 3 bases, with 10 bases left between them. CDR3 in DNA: TGCGCCAGCAGCCAAGGACACCTAAACTACGAGCAGTACTTC. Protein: CASSQGHLNYEQYF.

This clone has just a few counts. The DNA of the CDR3 is TGTGCCAGCAGTGAACTTCACACTTACACTGAAGCTTTCTTT. Its translation is CASSELHTYTEAFF. V gene TRBV25-1 combines with J gene TRBJ1-1; no definite D call. Germline CDR1 and CDR2: MGHDK and SYGVNS. The CDR3 spans 14 residues. Trimming stripped 2 bases from V and 3 bases from J, with 10 bases between.

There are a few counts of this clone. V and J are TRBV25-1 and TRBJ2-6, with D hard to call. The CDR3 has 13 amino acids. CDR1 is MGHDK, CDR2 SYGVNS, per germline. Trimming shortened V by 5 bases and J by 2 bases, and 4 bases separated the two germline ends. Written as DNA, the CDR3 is TGTGCCAGCAGTCTCGCTGGGGCCAACGTCCTGACTTTC. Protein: CASSLAGANVLTF.

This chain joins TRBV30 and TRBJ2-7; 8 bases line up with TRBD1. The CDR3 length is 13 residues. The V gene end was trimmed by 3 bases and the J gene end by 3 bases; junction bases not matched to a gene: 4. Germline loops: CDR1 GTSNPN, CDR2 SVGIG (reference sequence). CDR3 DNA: TGTGCCTGGAGCAGGACAGGGCTCTACGAGCAGTACTTC. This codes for CAWSRTGLYEQYF.

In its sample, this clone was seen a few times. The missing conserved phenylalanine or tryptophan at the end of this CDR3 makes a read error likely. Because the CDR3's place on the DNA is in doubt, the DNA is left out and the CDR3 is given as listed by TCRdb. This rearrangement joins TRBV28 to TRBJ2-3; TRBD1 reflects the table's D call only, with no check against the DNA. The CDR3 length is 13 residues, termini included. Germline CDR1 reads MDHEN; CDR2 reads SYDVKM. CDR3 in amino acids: CASSFPGDSFLAV.

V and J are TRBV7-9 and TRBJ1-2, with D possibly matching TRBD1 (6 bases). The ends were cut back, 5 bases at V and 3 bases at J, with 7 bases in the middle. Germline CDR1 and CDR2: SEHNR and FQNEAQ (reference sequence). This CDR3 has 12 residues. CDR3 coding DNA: TGTGCCAGCAGCCCAGGGGACTATGGCTACACCTTC. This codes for CASSPGDYGYTF.

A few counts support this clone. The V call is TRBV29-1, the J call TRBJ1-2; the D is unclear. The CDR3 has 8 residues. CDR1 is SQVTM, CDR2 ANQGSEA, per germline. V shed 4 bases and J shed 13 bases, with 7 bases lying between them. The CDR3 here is CSVGVFTF. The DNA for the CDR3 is TGCAGCGTTGGTGTTTTCACCTTC.

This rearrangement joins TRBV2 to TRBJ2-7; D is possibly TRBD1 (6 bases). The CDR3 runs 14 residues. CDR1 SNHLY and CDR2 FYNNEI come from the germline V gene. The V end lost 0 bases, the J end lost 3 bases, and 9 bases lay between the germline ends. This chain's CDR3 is CASSEADRYYEQYF. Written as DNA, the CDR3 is TGTGCCAGCAGTGAAGCTGACAGGTACTACGAGCAGTACTTC.

CDR3 loop: CSVDEVGETQYF. The DNA for the CDR3 is TGCAGCGTTGATGAGGTGGGGGAGACCCAGTACTTC. The V call is TRBV29-1, the J call TRBJ2-5, with D unclear. This CDR3 has 12 residues. V lost 3 bases, J lost 5 bases, and 10 bases lay in between. Germline V gene data show CDR1 as SQVTM and CDR2 as ANQGSEA.

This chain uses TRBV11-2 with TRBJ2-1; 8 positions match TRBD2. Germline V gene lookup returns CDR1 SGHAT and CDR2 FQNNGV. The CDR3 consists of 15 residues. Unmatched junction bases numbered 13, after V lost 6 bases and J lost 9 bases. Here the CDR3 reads CASRHAGTRSGEQFF. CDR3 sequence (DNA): TGTGCCAGCAGACACGCCGGGACTAGGTCTGGTGAGCAGTTCTTC.